This TCR beta chain was sequenced in a study of blood T cell repertoires in COVID-19. Study overall: Researchers got acute and convalescent COVID-19 samples from the United States, Italy and Spain. PBMCs, B-cell-depleted T cells, or T cells provided the cDNA or gDNA that made up the material.

In the authors' methods: Reference gene primers were amplified, and this amplification served to estimate nucleated cell counts. Assay: immunoSEQ multiplex PCR; the TCRdb copy retains only in-frame clones and omits some. V and J calls plus clone size are reproduced from that table; the DNA served to infer D and trimming. The sample includes 75,000 to 100,000 clones, under 85% of them seen just once. V dropped 3 bases and J dropped 6 bases, with 18 bases sitting between them. This CDR3 has 14 residues. The germline CDR1 and CDR2 sequences are DFQATT and SNEGSKA (reference sequence). The genes are TRBV20-1 and TRBJ2-7; D not resolved. The sample comprised peripheral blood. This TCR was sampled from a woman of 80 years or more with acute or convalescent COVID-19. This CDR3 is CSASSPQVNGEQYF. The DNA of the CDR3 is TGCAGTGCTAGTAGTCCCCAGGTTAACGGCGAGCAGTACTTC.